This T cell receptor beta chain was sequenced during a study of T cell repertoires in ileal Crohn's disease. Background on the study: Operated complications were stricturing disease (roughly 60%) and penetrating disease (roughly 39%).

CDR1 is MNHEY and CDR2 is SVGAGI in the germline V gene. The CDR3 has 14 residues. V lost 5 bases and J lost 4; bases outside the gene matches: 4. Points from the study as a whole: All patients with clonality above 26.8% had endoscopic recurrence. Active smokers at surgery had more clonal expansions than non-smokers.

Around 0.55 micrograms of biopsy DNA per sample underwent TCRB immunosequencing. Repertoires were generated with immunoSEQ multiplex PCR, while TCRdb's copy carries only in-frame clones and drops some. The data hold approximately 12,000 clones, with around 78% observed a single time. As concerns this clone: Its target is not known.

Sequenced sample: ileal tissue. The chain links TRBV6-5 to TRBJ1-1; 10 bases line up with TRBD1. The receptor was isolated from an adult with Crohn's disease. The CDR3 DNA follows: TGTGCCAGCAGTCGACAGGGGGCGGGCACTGAAGCTTTCTTT. It yields the protein CASSRQGAGTEAFF.